Each of the 10 T cell receptor beta chains below was sequenced from the same sample in a study of cytomegalovirus exposure and HLA in healthy donors. Assay used: immunoSEQ multiplex PCR; TCRdb lists only in-frame clones, some missing. The sample contains roughly 330,000 clones, about nine tenths of which appear only once. Sequenced material: PBMCs. Source of these receptors: a woman aged 30 to 39 in good health and CMV-seropositive.

V is TRBV9 and J is TRBJ1-4; D is unclear. In germline, CDR1 is SGDLS, CDR2 YYNGEE. The CDR3 sequence is 14 residues long. V was pared by 4 bases and J by 4 bases, with 11 bases between. In nucleotides, the CDR3 is TGTGCCAGCAGCTTTACCGGGAGTAATGAAAAACTGTTTTTT. Translating it yields CASSFTGSNEKLFF.

The V call is TRBV19, the J call TRBJ1-5; D gene unclear. The length of the CDR3 is 14 residues. Germline values: CDR1 LNHDA, CDR2 SQIVND (reference sequence). The V gene lost 7 bases and the J gene lost 3 bases, with 13 bases spanning the gap. This CDR3 reads CASTPHSYNQPQHF. The CDR3 DNA follows: TGTGCCAGTACCCCTCACAGCTACAATCAGCCCCAGCATTTT. The full variable domain, with the rest looked up from reference TRBV19 and TRBJ1-5, is DGGITQSPKYLFRKEGQNVTLSCEQNLNHDAMYWYRQDPGQGLRLIYYSQIVNDFQKGDIAEGYSVSREKKESFPLTVTSAQKNPTAFYLCASTPHSYNQPQHFGDGTRLSIL.

This rearrangement joins TRBV5-4 to TRBJ1-3; 8 bases fit TRBD1. The germline V gene has CDR1 SGHNT and CDR2 YYREEE (reference sequence). CDR3 length equals 15 residues. The V and J ends lost 3 bases and 2 bases, in that order; junction bases with no gene match: 4. The CDR3 here is CASSSAGGTGNTIYF. CDR3 in DNA: TGTGCCAGCAGCTCCGCAGGGGGCACTGGAAACACCATATATTTT.

This clone was seen once. The rearrangement links TRBV13 to TRBJ2-7, with 10 positions matching TRBD2. Unmatched junction bases numbered 5, after V lost 0 bases and J lost 3 bases. Germline values: CDR1 PRHDT, CDR2 FYEKMQ (reference sequence). CDR3 length: 16 amino acids. DNA for the CDR3: TGTGCCAGCAGCTTAGGTTTGGGACTAGCGAGCTACGAGCAGTACTTC. As protein: CASSLGLGLASYEQYF.

The rearrangement uses TRBV27 and TRBJ1-1, with 7 nucleotides matching TRBD1. The CDR3 totals 16 residues. Germline lookup yields CDR1 MNHEY and CDR2 SMNVEV (reference sequence). Losses at the gene ends were 7 bases for V and 0 bases for J; bases not matched to a gene: 11. CDR3 bases: TGTGCCAGCACCCAATACGCCGGGACAGTGAACACTGAAGCTTTCTTT. This gives the protein CASTQYAGTVNTEAFF.

The gene calls are TRBV10-3 and TRBJ2-7, with 8 bases identical to TRBD1. CDR3 length: 13 amino acids. V shed 6 bases, J shed 3 bases, and the junction held 4 bases outside the gene matches. Germline V lookup: CDR1 ENHRY, CDR2 SYGVKD. In DNA form, the CDR3 reads TGTGCCATCAGCAACAGGGGGAACTACGAGCAGTACTTC. The encoded protein is CAISNRGNYEQYF.

The genes are TRBV7-8 and TRBJ1-1; D is uncertain. Trimming took 4 bases from V and 3 from J, leaving 9 bases between them. This CDR3 has 13 residues. Germline V lookup: CDR1 SGHVS, CDR2 FQNEAQ. The CDR3 DNA follows: TGTGCCAGCAGCTCCACGGGTTACACTGAAGCTTTCTTT. The encoded protein is CASSSTGYTEAFF. Full variable domain (missing parts from reference TRBV7-8 and TRBJ1-1): GAGVSQSPRYKVAKRGQDVALRCDPISGHVSLFWYQQALGQGPEFLTYFQNEAQLDKSGLPSDRFFAERPEGSVSTLKIQRTQQEDSAVYLCASSSTGYTEAFFGQGTRLTVV.

J is TRBJ1-5 and V is TRBV6-5, with TRBD1 as a possible D gene (6 bases). In germline, CDR1 is MNHEY, CDR2 SVGAGI. CDR3 length equals 14 residues. V lost 8 bases and J lost 1, with 12 bases in between. The CDR3 protein is CASRVGQSNQPQHF. In DNA form, the CDR3 reads TGTGCCAGCCGAGTAGGACAGAGCAATCAGCCCCAGCATTTT.

This clone showed up just a few times. This chain joins TRBV11-2 and TRBJ2-7, with TRBD1 matching 9 bases. The J segment lost 3 bases and the V segment lost 3 bases, leaving 3 bases of the junction unmatched. CDR1 and CDR2 (germline): SGHAT, FQNNGV. CDR3 length: 14 residues. CDR3 sequence reads: CASSFGTGYYEQYF. The CDR3 DNA follows: TGTGCCAGCAGCTTCGGGACAGGGTACTACGAGCAGTACTTC.

The sample holds many counts of this clone. The V call is TRBV28, the J call TRBJ1-1; D uncertain. Trimming left V 4 bases short and J 0 bases short, with 3 bases between. The CDR3 is 12 amino acids. The germline V gene encodes CDR1 MDHEN and CDR2 SYDVKM. As DNA, the CDR3 is TGTGCCAGCAGTTGGATGAACACTGAAGCTTTCTTT. It yields the protein CASSWMNTEAFF.